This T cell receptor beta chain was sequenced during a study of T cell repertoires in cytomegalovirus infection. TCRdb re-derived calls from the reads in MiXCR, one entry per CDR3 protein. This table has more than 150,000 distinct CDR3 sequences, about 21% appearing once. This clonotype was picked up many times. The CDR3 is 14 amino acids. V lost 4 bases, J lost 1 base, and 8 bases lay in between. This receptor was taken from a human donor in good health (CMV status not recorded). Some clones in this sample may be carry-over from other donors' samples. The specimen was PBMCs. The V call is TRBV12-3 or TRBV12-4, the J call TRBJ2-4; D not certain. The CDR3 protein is CASSSFRAKNIQYF. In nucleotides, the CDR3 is TGTGCCAGCAGTTCCTTCCGGGCCAAAAACATTCAGTACTTC.